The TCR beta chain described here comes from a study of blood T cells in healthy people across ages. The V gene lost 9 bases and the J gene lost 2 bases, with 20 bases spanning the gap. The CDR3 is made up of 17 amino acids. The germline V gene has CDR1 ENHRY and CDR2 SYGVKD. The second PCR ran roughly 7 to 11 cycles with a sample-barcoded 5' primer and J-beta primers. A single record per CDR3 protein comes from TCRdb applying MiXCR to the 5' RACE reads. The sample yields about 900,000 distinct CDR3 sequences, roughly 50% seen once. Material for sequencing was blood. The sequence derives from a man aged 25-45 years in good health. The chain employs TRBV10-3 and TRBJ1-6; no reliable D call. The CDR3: CAISSRGSGTYNSPLHF. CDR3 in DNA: TGTGCCATTTCGTCGCGCGGGTCGGGAACCTATAATTCACCCCTCCACTTT.